This TCR beta chain was sequenced in a study of T cell changes during pregnancy in multiple sclerosis. Germline V CDR1 and CDR2: LNHNV, YYDKDF (reference sequence). The ends were cut back, 0 bases at V and 1 base at J, with 6 bases in the middle. CDR3 length: 14 amino acids. Measured with immunoSEQ multiplex PCR; TCRdb has only the in-frame clones, and not every one. Here the sample spans roughly 30,000 clones, 89% being singletons. The origin of this receptor is a female donor with multiple sclerosis, enrolled in a pregnancy study. The starting material was CD8+ T cells from peripheral blood mononuclear cells, obtained in the first trimester of pregnancy. This sequence joins TRBV15 and TRBJ1-1; D not resolved. CDR3 sequence reads: CATSRDSGNTEAFF. CDR3 nucleotide sequence: TGTGCCACCAGCAGAGATTCAGGGAACACTGAAGCTTTCTTT. Full variable domain (rest looked up from reference TRBV15 and TRBJ1-1): DAMVIQNPRYQVTQFGKPVTLSCSQTLNHNVMYWYQQKSSQAPKLLFHYYDKDFNNEADTPDNFQSRRPNTSFCFLDIRSPGLGDTAMYLCATSRDSGNTEAFFGQGTRLTVV.